The next 30 T cell receptor beta chains were all read from a single sample in a study of blood T cell repertoires in COVID-19. Clones were read by immunoSEQ multiplex PCR, and TCRdb kept only the in-frame ones, dropping some. The sample records around 300,000 clones, over 70% being singletons. What was sequenced was PBMCs or T cells enriched from blood (not recorded which). Receptors were obtained from a man aged 30 to 39 who had recovered from COVID-19.

The chain joins TRBV30 to TRBJ1-1; possibly TRBD1 for D (6 bases). V was shortened by 0 bases and J by 9 bases, with 8 bases between the two germline ends. In germline, CDR1 is GTSNPN, CDR2 SVGIG (reference sequence). CDR3 size: 11 residues. The CDR3 coding sequence is TGTGCCTGGAGTGTACAGGGTCAAGCTTTCTTT. Translating gives CAWSVQGQAFF.

V and J are TRBV7-2 and TRBJ2-3; TRBD1 is a possible D gene (6 bases). There are 15 residues in the CDR3. The germline V gene encodes CDR1 SGHTA and CDR2 FQGNSA. V was cut by 5 bases and J by 6 bases, with 18 bases left in between. The CDR3 protein is CASSRGHGPADTQYF. The CDR3 nucleotides read TGTGCCAGCAGCAGGGGACACGGGCCCGCTGATACGCAGTATTTT.

This clone occurred once. The rearrangement uses TRBV19 and TRBJ2-3; D is unresolved. This CDR3 comprises 12 residues. The V end was cut by 3 bases, the J end by 3 bases, with 4 bases between. CDR1 LNHDA and CDR2 SQIVND come from the germline V gene (reference sequence). In DNA form, the CDR3 reads TGTGCCAGTAGTATGAGAACAGATACGCAGTATTTT. Translating it yields CASSMRTDTQYF.

The CDR3 DNA sequence: TGTGCCAGCAGCCCCCGGGGGAGCTCCTACGAGCAGTACTTC. Its translation is CASSPRGSSYEQYF. V gene TRBV5-4 combines with J gene TRBJ2-7; maybe TRBD2 (6 bases). CDR1 is SGHNT and CDR2 is YYREEE in the germline V gene (reference sequence). The V end lost 4 bases, the J end lost 0 bases, and 11 bases lay between the germline ends. This CDR3 spans 14 amino acids.

This chain connects TRBV19 to TRBJ1-4; the match to TRBD1 covers 7 bases. The CDR3 is 16 amino acids. In germline, CDR1 is LNHDA, CDR2 SQIVND (reference sequence). V was pared by 0 bases and J by 10 bases, with 11 bases of the junction left unmatched. The CDR3 nucleotides are TGTGCCAGTAGTATAGACCCACCTAGAGGGGGCGGAAAACTGTTTTTT. Translating it yields CASSIDPPRGGGKLFF.

The V call is TRBV12-5, the J call TRBJ2-1; D might be TRBD2 (6 bases). Germline V gene lookup returns CDR1 LGHNT and CDR2 FRNRAP. Trimming took 7 bases from V and 3 from J, leaving 13 bases between them. The CDR3 runs to 14 residues. CDR3 region: CASALSGVYNEQFF. CDR3 coding DNA: TGTGCTAGTGCCCTCTCGGGGGTCTACAATGAGCAGTTCTTC.

The J gene is TRBJ1-5, the V gene TRBV19, with D uncertain. The ends were cut back, 0 bases at V and 5 bases at J, with 8 bases in the middle. CDR1 LNHDA and CDR2 SQIVND come from the germline V gene (reference sequence). This CDR3 contains 14 residues. CDR3 in amino acids: CASSIDVVDQPQHF. The CDR3 nucleotides read TGTGCCAGTAGTATAGATGTCGTCGATCAGCCCCAGCATTTT.

The J gene is TRBJ2-6, the V gene TRBV27; possible D gene TRBD1, 6 bases. CDR1 MNHEY and CDR2 SMNVEV come from the germline V gene (reference sequence). V shed 10 bases and J shed 0 bases, with 19 bases lying between them. The CDR3 loop spans 17 amino acids. This chain's CDR3 is CATRRGTWDSGANVLTF. The CDR3 DNA is TGTGCCACCCGAAGAGGGACATGGGACTCTGGGGCCAACGTCCTGACTTTC.

The chain carries TRBV4-1 and TRBJ1-2; D not certain. Between the trimmed V and J ends, which lost 0 bases and 4 bases, there was a span of 12 bases. Germline V lookup: CDR1 MGHRA, CDR2 YSYEKL. This CDR3 contains 15 residues. This CDR3 reads CASSQDLEQIYGYTF. The CDR3 DNA reads TGCGCCAGCAGCCAAGATCTTGAACAGATCTATGGCTACACCTTC.

The CDR3 DNA sequence: TGTGCCAGCAGTTCCGACAGGCGGGAGACCCAGTACTTC. It encodes CASSSDRRETQYF. The chain combines TRBV6-5 with TRBJ2-5; a weak D match, TRBD1 (6 bases). CDR3 length: 13 residues. V lost 4 bases, J lost 5 bases, and 11 bases lay in between. The germline V gene has CDR1 MNHEY and CDR2 SVGAGI.

Concerning this clone itself: This sample also contains other DNA sequences that code for the same CDR3. The V and J genes are TRBV5-8 and TRBJ1-1; D call uncertain. In germline, CDR1 is SGHTS, CDR2 YDEGEE. Trimming pared 3 bases from V and 1 base from J, leaving 10 bases between. This CDR3 is built from 14 residues. The CDR3 reads CASSSRQRNTEAFF. As DNA, the CDR3 is TGTGCCAGCAGCTCGAGGCAGCGGAACACTGAAGCTTTCTTT.

Note on this clone: One end of the junction is discordant with germline, which a read error may explain. The chain is built from TRBV7-9 and TRBJ1-2; the D gene is possibly TRBD1 (6 bases). Looked up from germline, CDR1 is SEHNR and CDR2 is FQNEAQ (reference sequence). This CDR3 has 14 amino acids. In DNA form, the CDR3 reads TGTGCCAGCAGTCTTTCTGGAGGGGGGGCGGATCCCTCCTTC. Translation: CASSLSGGGADPSF. Full variable domain (remainder filled in from reference TRBV7-9 and TRBJ1-2): DTGVSQNPRHKITKRGQNVTFRCDPISEHNRLYWYRQTLGQGPEFLTYFQNEAQLEKSRLLSDRFSAERPKGSFSTLEIQRTEQGDSAMYLCASSLSGGGADPSFGSGTRLTVV.

The rearrangement uses TRBV3-1 (or the pseudogene TRBV3-2) and TRBJ1-2, with unresolved D. The CDR3 sequence is 14 residues long. The germline V and J ends were trimmed by 4 bases and 6 bases, with 15 bases remaining between them. Germline V CDR1 and CDR2: LGHDT, YNNKEL (reference sequence). The chain's CDR3 is CASSRLQRSDGYTF. The CDR3 region has the DNA TGTGCCAGCAGCCGGTTACAAAGGAGCGATGGCTACACCTTC.

The rearrangement uses TRBV18 and TRBJ1-2; 9 bases fit TRBD1. V dropped 3 bases and J dropped 4; count of bases not matched to a gene: 18. Germline-derived CDR1 and CDR2 are KGHSH and LQKENI. CDR3 length equals 19 residues. The CDR3, as DNA: TGTGCCAGCTCACCGACTACTTCACTCCTGGGACAGGGTGCCTATGGCTACACCTTC. It is translated as CASSPTTSLLGQGAYGYTF.

This chain connects TRBV6-5 to TRBJ1-4; 7 bases align to TRBD1. The germline CDR1 and CDR2 sequences are MNHEY and SVGAGI. With V trimmed by 2 bases and J by 8 bases, 5 bases remained unmatched. The CDR3 runs 14 residues. In DNA form, the CDR3 reads TGTGCCAGCAGTTACGCCAGGGGGATCGAAAAACTGTTTTTT. Its translation is CASSYARGIEKLFF.

The chain joins TRBV10-3 to TRBJ1-5, with TRBD1 as a possible D gene (5 bases). V was clipped by 4 bases and J by 5 bases, with 9 bases between them. Germline CDR1 and CDR2: ENHRY and SYGVKD. The CDR3 totals 13 residues. Written as DNA, the CDR3 is TGTGCCATCAGTGCAACGGGGGATCAGCCCCAGCATTTT. It specifies CAISATGDQPQHF.

The V and J genes are TRBV19 and TRBJ2-7; D unresolved. CDR1 and CDR2 (germline): LNHDA, SQIVND (reference sequence). The V gene lost 0 bases and the J gene lost 3 bases, with 12 bases spanning the gap. The CDR3 runs 15 residues. The CDR3 DNA sequence: TGTGCCAGTAGTATAGATTATGCTAGGAACTACGAGCAGTACTTC. Residues: CASSIDYARNYEQYF.

This rearrangement joins TRBV30 to TRBJ1-5, with no clear D. The CDR3 runs to 14 residues. Trimming cost V 1 base and J 0 bases, with 7 bases left between them. Germline CDR1 is GTSNPN and CDR2 is SVGIG (reference sequence). The CDR3, as DNA: TGTGCCTGGAGTGAGATACATAGCAATCAGCCCCAGCATTTT. It is translated as CAWSEIHSNQPQHF.

The gene calls are TRBV5-1 and TRBJ2-2, with 7 bases fitting TRBD1. V lost 2 bases to trimming and J lost 4 bases; unmatched junction nucleotides: 2. This CDR3 contains 14 residues. Germline loops: CDR1 SGHRS, CDR2 YFSETQ. The CDR3 nucleotides are TGCGCCAGCAGCTTAGGGGGCCCCACCGGGGAGCTGTTTTTT. Translated, it gives CASSLGGPTGELFF.

The genes are TRBV6-4 and TRBJ2-1, with 14 bases lining up with TRBD2. Germline loops: CDR1 MRHNA, CDR2 SNTAGT. This CDR3 has 15 amino acids. The trim removed 6 bases at V and 7 bases at J, leaving 5 bases unmatched. The CDR3 sequence: CASRETSGGANEQFF. CDR3 DNA sequence: TGTGCCAGCAGGGAGACTAGCGGGGGGGCTAATGAGCAGTTCTTC.

The rearrangement uses TRBV5-1 and TRBJ2-3; no definite D call. There are 15 residues in the CDR3. Trimming stripped 4 bases from V and 0 bases from J, with 12 bases between. Germline CDR1 SGHRS, CDR2 YFSETQ. The CDR3 nucleotides read TGCGCCAGCAGCCTTCAGTCTCCTAGCACAGATACGCAGTATTTT. Translated: CASSLQSPSTDTQYF. The whole variable domain, filled in from reference TRBV5-1 and TRBJ2-3, reads KAGVTQTPRYLIKTRGQQVTLSCSPISGHRSVSWYQQTPGQGLQFLFEYFSETQRNKGNFPGRFSGRQFSNSRSEMNVSTLELGDSALYLCASSLQSPSTDTQYFGPGTRLTVL.

For the CDR3, the DNA is TGTGCCACCAGCGGACAGGGCCCTGAAGCTTTCTTT. It encodes CATSGQGPEAFF. The rearrangement joins TRBV24-1 to TRBJ1-1; 8 bases match TRBD1. V lost 7 bases, J lost 6 bases, and 3 bases stayed unmatched. This CDR3 has 12 amino acids. Germline-derived CDR1 and CDR2 are KGHDR and SFDVKD.

The CDR3 DNA follows: TGTGCCAGCAGTGCGGACAGGGGCTACGAGCAGTACTTC. This encodes CASSADRGYEQYF. The chain joins TRBV12-3 or TRBV12-4 to TRBJ2-7, with TRBD1 matching 9 bases. The CDR3 is 13 residues long. V dropped 5 bases and J dropped 3; count of bases not matched to a gene: 2.

The CDR3 DNA reads TGCAGCGGGGACAGGACCGGGGAGCTGTTTTTT. Its protein is CSGDRTGELFF. The rearrangement links TRBV29-1 to TRBJ2-2; 8 nucleotides align to TRBD1. The CDR3 has 11 amino acids. V dropped 7 bases and J dropped 5; count of bases not matched to a gene: 0. Germline-derived CDR1 and CDR2 are SQVTM and ANQGSEA.

This chain joins TRBV7-8 and TRBJ1-2; D gene ambiguous. The germline gives CDR1 SGHVS, CDR2 FQNEAQ. V shed 5 bases and J shed 7 bases, with 11 bases lying between them. CDR3 length: 12 residues. CDR3 sequence reads: CASSLEVGGYTF. The CDR3, as DNA: TGTGCCAGCAGCCTTGAGGTCGGTGGCTACACCTTC.

The rearrangement links TRBV18 to TRBJ1-6, with a tentative D call TRBD1 (6 bases). V was cut by 3 bases and J by 7 bases, with 10 bases left in between. This CDR3 is 14 amino acids long. Germline loops: CDR1 KGHSH, CDR2 LQKENI. The CDR3 region is CASSPEQGNSPLHF. DNA of the CDR3: TGTGCCAGCTCACCGGAGCAGGGGAATTCACCCCTCCACTTT.

V gene TRBV9 combines with J gene TRBJ1-2; D perhaps matches TRBD1 (5 bases). Trimming removed 4 bases at V and 3 bases at J, with 7 bases between. The CDR3 spans 12 residues. From germline, CDR1 is SGDLS and CDR2 YYNGEE. CDR3 sequence: CASSQTDYGYTF. DNA of the CDR3: TGTGCCAGCAGCCAGACAGACTATGGCTACACCTTC.

The gene calls are TRBV18 and TRBJ1-5; no firm D call. V was pared by 3 bases and J by 4 bases, with 7 bases between. CDR1 is KGHSH and CDR2 is LQKENI in the germline V gene. The length of the CDR3 is 13 residues. As DNA, the CDR3 is TGTGCCAGCTCACCCAACGGGAATCAGCCCCAGCATTTT. Its protein is CASSPNGNQPQHF.

This chain joins TRBV2 and TRBJ1-1; 12 bases line up with TRBD1. After removal of 10 bases from V and 1 base from J, the junction contained 10 bases not matched to a gene. Germline CDR1 and CDR2: SNHLY and FYNNEI. The CDR3 contains 16 residues. DNA for the CDR3: TGTGCCACCTCCGGGACAGGGGGCTCGTGGAACACTGAAGCTTTCTTT. It codes for CATSGTGGSWNTEAFF. The full variable domain, rest sourced from reference TRBV2 and TRBJ1-1, is EPEVTQTPSHQVTQMGQEVILRCVPISNHLYFYWYRQILGQKVEFLVSFYNNEISEKSEIFDDQFSVERPDGSNFTLKIRSTKLEDSAMYFCATSGTGGSWNTEAFFGQGTRLTVV.

The chain links TRBV11-3 to TRBJ2-1, with TRBD2 identical over 8 bases. CDR1 is SGHNT and CDR2 is YENEEA in the germline V gene. Trimming cost V 3 bases and J 6 bases; bases outside gene matches: 1. This CDR3 is built from 13 residues. CDR3 DNA sequence: TGTGCCAGCAGCTTGGGGACTAGCAATGAGCAGTTCTTC. This translates into CASSLGTSNEQFF.